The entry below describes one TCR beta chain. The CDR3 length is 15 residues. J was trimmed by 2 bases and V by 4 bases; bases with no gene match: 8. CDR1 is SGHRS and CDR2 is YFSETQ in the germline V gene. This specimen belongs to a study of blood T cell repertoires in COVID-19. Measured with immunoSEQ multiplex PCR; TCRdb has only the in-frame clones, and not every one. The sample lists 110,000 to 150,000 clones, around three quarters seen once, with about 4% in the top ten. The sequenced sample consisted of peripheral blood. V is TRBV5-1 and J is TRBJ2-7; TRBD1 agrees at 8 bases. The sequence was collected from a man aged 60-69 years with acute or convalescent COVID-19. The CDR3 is CASSPGTGMTYEQYF. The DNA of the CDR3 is TGCGCCAGCAGCCCTGGGACAGGCATGACCTACGAGCAGTACTTC.